This T cell receptor (beta chain) was identified during a study of cytomegalovirus exposure and HLA in healthy donors. Whole-study findings and limits: In a later analysis, first-cohort TCR clusters were found to tend to co-occur in the roughly 120 validation repertoires.

About this clone itself: The antigen remains undetermined.

V lost 2 bases and J lost 4, with 13 bases in between. CDR1 and CDR2 (germline): KGHSH, LQKENI. The CDR3 contains 15 residues. TCRdb's table, derived via immunoSEQ multiplex PCR, lists solely in-frame clones and lacks some. Among nearly 200,000 clones listed, around 84% were seen once. This TCR came from a woman in her thirties in good health and CMV-seropositive. The chain is built from TRBV18 and TRBJ2-3; a possible D gene is TRBD1 (6 bases). Sequencing was done on a sample of PBMCs. CDR3 amino acids: CASSPAQGRADTQYF. The CDR3 DNA reads as TGTGCCAGCTCACCAGCGCAGGGGCGAGCAGATACGCAGTATTTT.